The T cell receptor beta chain described here comes from a study of blood T cell repertoires in COVID-19. Sequencing was performed with immunoSEQ multiplex PCR; in TCRdb, only in-frame clones are kept and a portion is missing. This table has roughly 37,000 clones, over 75% appearing once. Germline V lookup: CDR1 SGHTA, CDR2 FQGNSA. CDR3 length: 13 residues. The V and J ends lost 5 bases and 4 bases respectively, with 8 bases between them. This chain links TRBV7-2 with TRBJ1-4; tentatively, D is TRBD1 (5 bases). Sequenced sample: peripheral blood. This receptor was obtained from a man aged 55-75 years with acute or convalescent COVID-19. CDR3 sequence reads: CASSGGINEKLFF. The CDR3 bases are TGTGCCAGCAGCGGGGGGATTAATGAAAAACTGTTTTTT.